One T cell receptor (beta chain) is described in this entry. The data stem from a study of PD-1 blockade in classical Hodgkin lymphoma. Sequencing was performed with immunoSEQ multiplex PCR; in TCRdb, only in-frame clones are kept and a portion is missing. The table lists tens of thousands of clones, over 75% of them singletons. Each patient's relapse followed autologous stem cell transplantation, and brentuximab vedotin exposure varied. Thawed PBMCs were the source of CD4+ T cells, purified by magnetic negative selection. The CDR3 has 14 amino acids. Per the germline V gene, CDR1 is MNHNY and CDR2 is SVGAGI (reference sequence). V gave up 7 bases and J gave up 1 base; unmatched junction bases: 4.

This rearrangement joins TRBV6-6 to TRBJ2-1; 7 bases are a match to TRBD2. Sequenced here: CD4+ T cells from blood, sampled at baseline. The sequence came from a human donor with classical Hodgkin lymphoma. The CDR3 protein is CASKLADSYNEQFF. The CDR3 DNA reads as TGTGCCAGCAAGCTAGCGGATTCCTACAATGAGCAGTTCTTC.